The 27 T cell receptor beta chains below all came from one sample that was sequenced in a study of cytomegalovirus exposure and HLA in healthy donors. In the PCR, 60 Vbeta and 13 Jbeta primers were used. Sequencing used immunoSEQ multiplex PCR; TCRdb keeps in-frame clones, though not all of them. This sample has over 100,000 clones, with roughly 70% found just once. Material: PBMCs. The receptors were gathered from a woman in her seventies in good health and CMV-seropositive.

The genes are TRBV27 and TRBJ2-1, with 7 positions matching TRBD1. The CDR3 runs to 15 residues. From germline, CDR1 is MNHEY and CDR2 SMNVEV (reference sequence). After removal of 3 bases from V and 12 bases from J, the junction contained 14 bases not matched to a gene. The chain's CDR3 is CASSLSDRATSGQFF. CDR3 sequence (DNA): TGTGCCAGCAGTTTGAGTGACAGGGCTACCTCGGGGCAGTTCTTC.

The rearrangement links TRBV6-6 to TRBJ2-1, with 10 bases that match TRBD1. The CDR3 sequence is 15 residues long. The trim removed 6 bases at V and 6 bases at J, leaving 8 bases unmatched. Germline CDR1 is MNHNY and CDR2 is SVGAGI (reference sequence). The CDR3 coding sequence is TGTGCCAGCAGCACCTCCGGGACAGGGGCCAATGAGCAGTTCTTC. Translated: CASSTSGTGANEQFF.

As regards this clone: Other DNA sequences in this specimen translate into the identical CDR3. V gene TRBV4-1 combines with J gene TRBJ2-7; the D is unclear. Germline loops: CDR1 MGHRA, CDR2 YSYEKL. V was pared by 3 bases and J by 4 bases, with 7 bases between. This CDR3 is built from 12 residues. The CDR3 nucleotides read TGCGCCAGCAGCCACGGGTCGTACGAGCAGTACTTC. Encoded protein: CASSHGSYEQYF.

The chain employs TRBV30 and TRBJ1-1; the D gene is possibly TRBD1 (5 bases). CDR1 is GTSNPN and CDR2 is SVGIG in the germline V gene (reference sequence). The germline V and J ends were trimmed by 2 bases and 7 bases, with 11 bases remaining between them. This CDR3 has 12 residues. The CDR3 is CAWSSWGFEAFF. The CDR3 region has the DNA TGTGCCTGGAGTTCATGGGGCTTTGAAGCTTTCTTT.

The chain joins TRBV11-2 to TRBJ1-5; D not certain. In germline, CDR1 is SGHAT, CDR2 FQNNGV. The CDR3 length is 13 residues. V lost 2 bases and J lost 6, with 8 bases in between. CDR3 sequence: CASSLNVGQPQHF. In DNA form, the CDR3 reads TGTGCCAGCAGCTTAAATGTCGGTCAGCCCCAGCATTTT.

V gene TRBV23-1 combines with J gene TRBJ2-5; the match to TRBD1 covers 8 bases. TRBV23-1 falls under the ORF class, with uncertain function. V trimming: 4 bases; J trimming: 5 bases; junction bases outside the gene matches: 6. The CDR3 runs to 14 residues. The CDR3 DNA follows: TGCGCCAGCAGTCCGGACAGGGAAGAGGAGACCCAGTACTTC. It translates to CASSPDREEETQYF.

This clone was seen only a few times. The V gene is TRBV20-1, the J gene TRBJ2-1; perhaps TRBD2 as D (6 bases). The CDR3 spans 11 residues. The germline V gene has CDR1 DFQATT and CDR2 SNEGSKA (reference sequence). Trimming stripped 5 bases from V and 7 bases from J, with 9 bases between. Written as DNA, the CDR3 is TGCAGTGCTTGGGGAGGAAATGAGCAGTTCTTC. Translating it yields CSAWGGNEQFF.

Here the CDR3 DNA reads TGTGCCAGTATTACGACAGGGGAGGGAACTGAAGCTTTCTTT. Protein sequence: CASITTGEGTEAFF. The chain carries TRBV19 and TRBJ1-1; 8 nucleotides match TRBD1. The junction had 9 bases not matched to a gene; V was cut back by 7 bases and J by 5 bases. The CDR3 extends over 14 amino acids. Germline CDR1 is LNHDA and CDR2 is SQIVND (reference sequence).

The V and J genes are TRBV5-1 and TRBJ1-2; D unclear. The germline V gene has CDR1 SGHRS and CDR2 YFSETQ. CDR3 length equals 12 residues. Between the trimmed V and J ends, which lost 2 bases and 7 bases, there was a span of 9 bases. This CDR3 reads CASSFLGVGYTF. The CDR3 DNA follows: TGCGCCAGCAGCTTCCTCGGGGTTGGCTACACCTTC.

In this sample, this clone turned up once. The rearrangement uses TRBV6-5 and TRBJ1-2; 7 bases are a match to TRBD1. The CDR3 is made up of 14 amino acids. J was trimmed by 5 bases and V by 5 bases; bases with no gene match: 8. CDR1 is MNHEY, CDR2 SVGAGI, per germline. CDR3 sequence (DNA): TGTGCCAGCAGTCCCCGGGGACAGTTATATGGCTACACCTTC. Its protein product is CASSPRGQLYGYTF.

This chain links TRBV27 with TRBJ2-1, with 8 bases identical to TRBD2. The V gene end was trimmed by 6 bases and the J gene end by 4 bases; junction bases not matched to a gene: 11. This CDR3 has 16 amino acids. Looked up from germline, CDR1 is MNHEY and CDR2 is SMNVEV (reference sequence). The CDR3, as DNA: TGTGCCAGCAGATCCCTCGGCGGGGGGTGGTACAATGAGCAGTTCTTC. This gives the protein CASRSLGGGWYNEQFF.

This chain uses TRBV6-1 with TRBJ1-3; TRBD1 is a possible D gene (6 bases). The germline CDR1 and CDR2 sequences are MNHNS and SASEGT. CDR3 length: 15 residues. V was clipped by 4 bases and J by 0 bases, with 10 bases between them. CDR3 loop: CASSAPQGSGNTIYF. In nucleotides, the CDR3 is TGTGCCAGCAGTGCACCACAGGGCTCTGGAAACACCATATATTTT.

The chain employs TRBV2 and TRBJ2-4; D possibly corresponds to TRBD1 (5 bases). The germline gives CDR1 SNHLY, CDR2 FYNNEI. Trimming removed 6 bases at V and 8 bases at J, with 14 bases between. This CDR3 contains 13 residues. This chain's CDR3 is CASSSDRRDIQYF. The CDR3 DNA follows: TGTGCCAGCAGCTCGGACCGCAGGGACATTCAGTACTTC.

V and J are TRBV19 and TRBJ1-2; TRBD1 agrees at 9 bases. Germline V gives CDR1 LNHDA, CDR2 SQIVND (reference sequence). This CDR3 is 18 amino acids long. V lost 0 bases and J lost 11; bases outside the gene matches: 19. Written as DNA, the CDR3 is TGTGCCAGTAGTATAGATTTGACCACCGGGACAGGGTCTGCCGGATACACCTTC. It specifies CASSIDLTTGTGSAGYTF.

The chain is built from TRBV13 and TRBJ2-5, with D tentatively TRBD2 (7 bases). The V end was cut by 5 bases, the J end by 4 bases, with 14 bases between. The CDR3 has 14 residues. From germline, CDR1 is PRHDT and CDR2 FYEKMQ (reference sequence). As DNA, the CDR3 is TGTGCCAGCAGCCCGTGGGGGGGGCTAGAGACCCAGTACTTC. Its protein is CASSPWGGLETQYF.

The chain has TRBV18 and TRBJ1-6; TRBD1 agrees at 10 bases. Losses at the gene ends were 6 bases for V and 9 bases for J; bases not matched to a gene: 5. CDR3 size: 14 residues. Germline CDR1 reads KGHSH; CDR2 reads LQKENI. The CDR3 loop reads CASSPTGGVSPLHF. The CDR3 DNA follows: TGTGCCAGCTCCCCGACAGGGGGCGTTTCACCCCTCCACTTT. Full variable domain (remainder filled in from reference TRBV18 and TRBJ1-6): NAGVMQNPRHLVRRRGQEARLRCSPMKGHSHVYWYRQLPEEGLKFMVYLQKENIIDESGMPKERFSAEFPKEGPSILRIQQVVRGDSAAYFCASSPTGGVSPLHFGNGTRLTVT.

The genes are TRBV6-1 and TRBJ1-6; TRBD1 matches at 7 bases. The J segment lost 7 bases and the V segment lost 4 bases, leaving 10 bases of the junction unmatched. The CDR3 sequence is 16 residues long. Germline V CDR1 and CDR2: MNHNS, SASEGT. CDR3 in amino acids: CASSGGWTGGNSPLHF. Here the CDR3 DNA reads TGTGCCAGCAGTGGGGGGTGGACAGGCGGGAATTCACCCCTCCACTTT.

The J gene is TRBJ2-7, the V gene TRBV2; 12 bases line up with TRBD2. Germline V gene sequence: CDR1 SNHLY, CDR2 FYNNEI. The ends lost 2 bases at V and 4 bases at J; junction bases unmatched: 12. This CDR3 contains 18 residues. The CDR3 reads CASSEREVRLAGEYEQYF. In DNA, the CDR3 is TGTGCCAGCAGTGAAAGGGAAGTCCGACTAGCGGGGGAATACGAGCAGTACTTC.

This clone was observed a handful of times. The rearrangement links TRBV30 to TRBJ2-1, with 8 bases aligning to TRBD2. Germline lookup yields CDR1 GTSNPN and CDR2 SVGIG (reference sequence). The CDR3 loop spans 14 amino acids. J was trimmed by 12 bases and V by 2 bases; bases with no gene match: 12. The CDR3 coding sequence is TGTGCCTGGAGTACGACGGGGGGGCGGTTGACGCAGTTCTTC. Translation: CAWSTTGGRLTQFF.

The V and J genes are TRBV7-9 and TRBJ1-6, with 7 bases matching TRBD1. V lost 4 bases to trimming and J lost 11 bases; unmatched junction nucleotides: 11. In germline, CDR1 is SEHNR, CDR2 FQNEAQ (reference sequence). This CDR3 region has 15 residues. DNA of the CDR3: TGTGCCAGCAGCTACTCCCCGACAGGGACGACACCCCTCCACTTT. Its protein product is CASSYSPTGTTPLHF.

The chain links TRBV4-2 to TRBJ2-1; TRBD2 is a possible D gene (5 bases). The ends were cut back, 4 bases at V and 8 bases at J, with 12 bases in the middle. Germline CDR1 reads LGHNA; CDR2 reads YNFKEQ. This CDR3 comprises 13 residues. Here the CDR3 reads CASSLTEDHEQFF. The CDR3 DNA reads TGTGCCAGCAGCCTAACGGAGGATCATGAGCAGTTCTTC.

This clone was seen only a few times. The genes are TRBV5-6 and TRBJ1-5, with a possible D match to TRBD1 (6 bases). Per the germline V gene, CDR1 is SGHDT and CDR2 is YYEEEE. V was clipped by 0 bases and J by 0 bases, with 13 bases between them. This CDR3 region has 17 residues. CDR3 nucleotides: TGTGCCAGCAGCTTGGGTACAGGGCGCGATAGCAATCAGCCCCAGCATTTT. Translated, it gives CASSLGTGRDSNQPQHF. The whole variable domain, remainder taken from reference TRBV5-6 and TRBJ1-5, is DAGVTQSPTHLIKTRGQQVTLRCSPKSGHDTVSWYQQALGQGPQFIFQYYEEEERQRGNFPDRFSGHQFPNYSSELNVNALLLGDSALYLCASSLGTGRDSNQPQHFGDGTRLSIL.

V usage is TRBV5-1 and J usage is TRBJ1-1, with TRBD1 matching over 12 bases. The junction had 2 bases not matched to a gene; V was cut back by 4 bases and J by 1 base. The length of the CDR3 is 15 residues. Germline assignment: CDR1 SGHRS and CDR2 YFSETQ. The CDR3 DNA reads TGCGCCAGCAGCCGGGACAGGGGGCAGAACACTGAAGCTTTCTTT. Translation: CASSRDRGQNTEAFF.

The chain employs TRBV6-1 and TRBJ2-5; perhaps TRBD2 as D (5 bases). There are 16 residues in the CDR3. Between the trimmed V and J ends, which lost 2 bases and 0 bases, there was a span of 13 bases. CDR1 MNHNS and CDR2 SASEGT come from the germline V gene. Here the CDR3 reads CASSEIERTYQETQYF. CDR3 nucleotides: TGTGCCAGCAGTGAAATAGAGCGGACGTACCAAGAGACCCAGTACTTC.

This rearrangement joins TRBV25-1 to TRBJ1-2; 7 bases agree with TRBD1. The V gene's germline CDR1 is MGHDK and CDR2 SYGVNS. Trimming at V came to 2 bases and at J to 8 bases, leaving 8 bases not matched to a gene. CDR3 length: 14 residues. CDR3 DNA: TGTGCCAGCAGTGAACACGGGACAGCAAAGGGCTACACCTTC. Protein sequence: CASSEHGTAKGYTF.

The CDR3 nucleotides are TGTGCCTGCCACAGGGGGGCCTACGAGCAGTACTTC. Protein sequence: CACHRGAYEQYF. This rearrangement joins TRBV30 to TRBJ2-7, with TRBD1 matching 8 bases. CDR1 is GTSNPN and CDR2 is SVGIG in the germline V gene (reference sequence). This CDR3 has 12 residues. Losses at the gene ends were 6 bases for V and 2 bases for J; bases not matched to a gene: 3.

The chain has TRBV5-1 and TRBJ2-1; D is perhaps TRBD1 (5 bases). Deletions cut 0 bases from V and 8 bases from J, with 12 bases between. CDR1 and CDR2 from the germline V gene are SGHRS and YFSETQ. The CDR3 is 14 amino acids. CDR3 nucleotides: TGCGCCAGCAGCTTGGAGTACCAGACAGATGAGCAGTTCTTC. It is translated as CASSLEYQTDEQFF.